This is a list of T cell receptor beta chains from one sample in a study of cytomegalovirus exposure and HLA in healthy donors. Data came from immunoSEQ multiplex PCR; TCRdb stores just in-frame clones and leaves some out. Among roughly 170,000 clones listed, around 80% were seen once. Material for sequencing was PBMCs. Receptor source: a woman aged 25 to 39 in good health and CMV-seronegative. CDR3s include the opening cysteine and the closing phenylalanine or tryptophan. D genes are given only for firm matches. The listing skips clone size in some rows; elsewhere it reads once, few, many or a size class.

j_gene: TRBJ2-7; d_gene: TRBD1; abundance: -; v_gene: TRBV6-6; CDR3aa: CASSYSSGTGSYEQYF; CDR3nt: TGTGCCAGCAGTTACTCCTCCGGGACAGGGTCCTACGAGCAGTACTTC
j_gene: TRBJ2-3; d_gene: TRBD2; abundance: -; v_gene: TRBV7-6; CDR3aa: CASSLGSTSGGTDTQYF; CDR3nt: TGTGCCAGCAGCTTAGGGAGCACTAGCGGGGGGACAGATACGCAGTATTTT
j_gene: TRBJ1-6; d_gene: -; abundance: -; v_gene: TRBV9; CDR3aa: CASSVSGGRSPLHF; CDR3nt: TGTGCCAGCAGCGTATCCGGAGGGAGGTCACCCCTCCACTTT
j_gene: TRBJ1-3; d_gene: TRBD1; abundance: -; v_gene: TRBV9; CDR3aa: CASSARDRDGNTIYF; CDR3nt: TGTGCCAGCAGCGCCCGGGACAGGGACGGAAACACCATATATTTT
j_gene: TRBJ2-7; d_gene: TRBD2; abundance: -; v_gene: TRBV30; CDR3aa: CAWSSSGVYEQYF; CDR3nt: TGTGCCTGGAGCTCTAGCGGGGTCTACGAGCAGTACTTC
j_gene: TRBJ2-5; d_gene: -; abundance: -; v_gene: TRBV20-1; CDR3aa: CSASAQGQYF; CDR3nt: TGCAGTGCGAGTGCTCAGGGCCAGTACTTC
j_gene: TRBJ1-3; d_gene: TRBD1; abundance: -; v_gene: TRBV5-1; CDR3aa: CASSPRPGQGSGNTIYF; CDR3nt: TGCGCCAGCAGCCCCAGACCGGGACAGGGCTCTGGAAACACCATATATTTT
j_gene: TRBJ2-3; d_gene: TRBD2; abundance: -; v_gene: TRBV29-1; CDR3aa: CSVADSGGGTDTQYF; CDR3nt: TGCAGCGTTGCGGATAGCGGGGGGGGCACAGATACGCAGTATTTT
j_gene: TRBJ1-2; d_gene: -; abundance: few; v_gene: TRBV19; CDR3aa: CASTRQPANYGYTF; CDR3nt: TGTGCCAGTACCCGACAGCCTGCTAACTATGGCTACACCTTC
j_gene: TRBJ1-5; d_gene: TRBD1; abundance: few; v_gene: TRBV6-1; CDR3aa: CASSEAEGQGNQPQHF; CDR3nt: TGTGCCAGCAGTGAAGCGGAAGGACAGGGCAATCAGCCCCAGCATTTT
j_gene: TRBJ2-2; d_gene: -; abundance: -; v_gene: TRBV7-9; CDR3aa: CASSPKDPGQTNTGELFF; CDR3nt: TGTGCCAGCAGCCCGAAGGACCCCGGACAGACGAACACCGGGGAGCTGTTTTTT
j_gene: TRBJ1-2; d_gene: -; abundance: -; v_gene: TRBV7-2; CDR3aa: CASRSGVENYGYTF; CDR3nt: TGTGCCAGCAGGTCAGGGGTCGAAAACTATGGCTACACCTTC
j_gene: TRBJ1-2; d_gene: -; abundance: -; v_gene: TRBV5-6; CDR3aa: CASSLDGRNYGYTF; CDR3nt: TGTGCCAGCAGCTTGGACGGTCGGAACTATGGCTACACCTTC
j_gene: TRBJ2-5; d_gene: TRBD2; abundance: -; v_gene: TRBV29-1; CDR3aa: CSVVGIQRGQETQYF; CDR3nt: TGCAGCGTTGTGGGGATTCAGCGGGGCCAAGAGACCCAGTACTTC
j_gene: TRBJ2-3; d_gene: -; abundance: few; v_gene: TRBV5-1; CDR3aa: CASSLDSPTDTQYF; CDR3nt: TGCGCCAGCAGCTTGGACAGTCCCACAGATACGCAGTATTTT
j_gene: TRBJ2-7; d_gene: -; abundance: once; v_gene: TRBV4-3; CDR3aa: CASSQVTGSGYEQYF; CDR3nt: TGCGCCAGCAGCCAAGTAACAGGGTCTGGCTACGAGCAGTACTTC
j_gene: TRBJ2-7; d_gene: TRBD1; abundance: -; v_gene: TRBV10-3; CDR3aa: CAIGTALSYEQYF; CDR3nt: TGTGCCATCGGGACAGCCTTATCCTACGAGCAGTACTTC
j_gene: TRBJ2-1; d_gene: TRBD2; abundance: -; v_gene: TRBV2; CDR3aa: CASTPLAGDYNEQFF; CDR3nt: TGTGCCAGCACACCCCTAGCGGGAGACTACAATGAGCAGTTCTTC
j_gene: TRBJ2-1; d_gene: -; abundance: -; v_gene: TRBV6-6; CDR3aa: CASSYSRGYNEQFF; CDR3nt: TGTGCCAGCAGTTACTCGAGAGGTTACAATGAGCAGTTCTTC
j_gene: TRBJ1-5; d_gene: TRBD1; abundance: -; v_gene: TRBV25-1; CDR3aa: CASGDRSSNQPQHF; CDR3nt: TGTGCCAGCGGGGACAGGTCCAGCAATCAGCCCCAGCATTTT
j_gene: TRBJ2-3; d_gene: TRBD1; abundance: -; v_gene: TRBV5-4; CDR3aa: CASSGRDRVIFGTQYF; CDR3nt: TGTGCCAGCAGCGGTCGGGACAGGGTCATCTTTGGTACGCAGTATTTT
j_gene: TRBJ2-7; d_gene: -; abundance: few; v_gene: TRBV4-3; CDR3aa: CASSQDLQGYEQYF; CDR3nt: TGCGCCAGCAGCCAAGATCTACAGGGTTACGAGCAGTACTTC
j_gene: TRBJ2-7; d_gene: -; abundance: -; v_gene: TRBV19; CDR3aa: CASSMSPAGSYEQYF; CDR3nt: TGTGCCAGTAGTATGTCACCGGCGGGGTCCTACGAGCAGTACTTC
j_gene: TRBJ2-7; d_gene: -; abundance: -; v_gene: TRBV27; CDR3aa: CASSLGQSYEQYF; CDR3nt: TGTGCCAGCAGTTTAGGACAGTCCTACGAGCAGTACTTC
j_gene: TRBJ1-1; d_gene: TRBD1; abundance: -; v_gene: TRBV7-7; CDR3aa: CASSDRQGATNTEAFF; CDR3nt: TGTGCCAGCAGCGATCGACAGGGGGCTACGAACACTGAAGCTTTCTTT
j_gene: TRBJ2-1; d_gene: -; abundance: -; v_gene: TRBV4-1; CDR3aa: CASSQDQWGRNEQFF; CDR3nt: TGCGCCAGCAGCCAAGATCAGTGGGGCCGCAATGAGCAGTTCTTC
j_gene: TRBJ2-7; d_gene: TRBD1; abundance: -; v_gene: TRBV19; CDR3aa: CASRPKPGQGTYEQYF; CDR3nt: TGTGCCAGTAGACCTAAGCCAGGACAGGGGACCTACGAGCAGTACTTC
j_gene: TRBJ1-2; d_gene: TRBD1; abundance: once; v_gene: TRBV6-5; CDR3aa: CASSYSRGGGYTF; CDR3nt: TGTGCCAGCAGTTACTCGAGAGGGGGCGGCTACACCTTC